This entry describes one T cell receptor (beta chain). Random hexamers were used to reverse transcribe an amount of 0.5 to 1 ug RNA. TCRdb independently ran MiXCR on the immunoSEQ multiplex PCR reads; one entry per CDR3 protein. The sample carries 130,000 or so distinct CDR3 sequences, over 80% recorded once. Germline CDR1 GTSNPN, CDR2 SVGIG (reference sequence). This CDR3 is 13 amino acids long. After removal of 4 bases from V and 5 bases from J, the junction contained 4 bases not matched to a gene. This entry is derived from a study of CD8 T cells in Susac syndrome. TEMRA cells were FACS-enriched, and CD8+ and CD4+ T cells were isolated negatively.

This chain links TRBV30 with TRBJ1-5; 8 bases are a match to TRBD1. The sequencing input was CD8+ T cells from PBMCs. This TCR was recovered from a human donor with multiple sclerosis. The CDR3, as DNA: TGTGCCTGGACGGACAGGGCGGATCAGCCCCAGCATTTT. This gives the protein CAWTDRADQPQHF.